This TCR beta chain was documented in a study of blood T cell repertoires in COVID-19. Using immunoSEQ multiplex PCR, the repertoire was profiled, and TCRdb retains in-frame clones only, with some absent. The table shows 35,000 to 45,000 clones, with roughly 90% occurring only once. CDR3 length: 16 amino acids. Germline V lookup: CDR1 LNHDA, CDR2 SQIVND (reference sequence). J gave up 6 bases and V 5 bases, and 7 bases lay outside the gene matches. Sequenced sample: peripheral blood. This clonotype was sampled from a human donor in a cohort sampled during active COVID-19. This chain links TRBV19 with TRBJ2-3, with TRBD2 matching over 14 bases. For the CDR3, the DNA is TGTGCCAGTAGTGGGGGACTAGCGGGGGCCAGTGATACGCAGTATTTT. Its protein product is CASSGGLAGASDTQYF.